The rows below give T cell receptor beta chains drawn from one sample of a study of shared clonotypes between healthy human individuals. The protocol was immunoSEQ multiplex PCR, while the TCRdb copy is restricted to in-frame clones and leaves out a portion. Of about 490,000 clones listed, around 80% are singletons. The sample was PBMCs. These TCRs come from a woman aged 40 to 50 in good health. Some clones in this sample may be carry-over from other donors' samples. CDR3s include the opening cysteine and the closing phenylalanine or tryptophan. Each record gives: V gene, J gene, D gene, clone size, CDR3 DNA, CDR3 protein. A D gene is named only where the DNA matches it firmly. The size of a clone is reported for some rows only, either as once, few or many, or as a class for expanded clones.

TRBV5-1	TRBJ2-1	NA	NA	TGCGCCAGCAGTGATAGGGTGGTGGATGAGCAGTTCTTC	CASSDRVVDEQFF
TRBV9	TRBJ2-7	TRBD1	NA	TGTGCCAGCAGCGGCCGGGACAGTTCCTACGAGCAGTACTTC	CASSGRDSSYEQYF
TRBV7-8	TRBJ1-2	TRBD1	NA	TGTGCCAGCAGCCCACCGGACGGACAGGTGGGCTACACCTTC	CASSPPDGQVGYTF
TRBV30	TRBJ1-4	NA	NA	TGTGCCTGGAGTCCAACAGGAGAAAAACTGTTTTTT	CAWSPTGEKLFF
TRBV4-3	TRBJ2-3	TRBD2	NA	TGCGCCAGCAGCCCCTCAGCGGGAGTCCCAGATACGCAGTATTTT	CASSPSAGVPDTQYF
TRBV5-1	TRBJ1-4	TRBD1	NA	TGCGCCAGCAGCTTACAGGGGGCGGGTGAAAAACTGTTTTTT	CASSLQGAGEKLFF
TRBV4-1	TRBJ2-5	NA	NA	TGCGCCAGCAGCCAAGATCCCGCACAGGCCGGAACCCAGTACTTC	CASSQDPAQAGTQYF
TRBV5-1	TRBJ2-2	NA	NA	TGCGCCAGCAGCTTGGCCTCCGGGACACAAAGGCGGGAGCTGTTTTTT	CASSLASGTQRRELFF
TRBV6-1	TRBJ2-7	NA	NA	TGTGCCAGCAGTGAAGCTGGGGGGGCCTCCTACGAGCAGTACTTC	CASSEAGGASYEQYF
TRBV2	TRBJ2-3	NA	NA	TGTGCCAGCAGACCCACAGATACGCAGTATTTT	CASRPTDTQYF
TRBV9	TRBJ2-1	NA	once	TGTGCCAGCAGCGTAGGGGTTTTGGGCTCCTACAATGAGCAGTTCTTC	CASSVGVLGSYNEQFF
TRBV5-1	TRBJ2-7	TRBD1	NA	TGCGCCAGCAGCTTGGCCGGGACAGCCTACGAGCAGTACTTC	CASSLAGTAYEQYF
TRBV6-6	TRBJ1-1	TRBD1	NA	TGTGCCAGCAGGGATGACAGGGAGGTAGCTTTCTTT	CASRDDREVAFF
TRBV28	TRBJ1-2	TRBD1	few	TGTGCCAGCAGGGCCGGGACAGGGGCCTATGGCTACACCTTC	CASRAGTGAYGYTF
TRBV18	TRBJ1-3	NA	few	TGTGCCAGCTCACCACTCCCGGTCCAGAGCTCTGGAAACACCATATATTTT	CASSPLPVQSSGNTIYF
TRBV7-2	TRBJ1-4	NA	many	TGTGCCAGCAGCTTATATCCCCAAGGACAGTCGAATGAAAAACTGTTTTTT	CASSLYPQGQSNEKLFF
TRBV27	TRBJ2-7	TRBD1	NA	TGTGCCAGCAGTAACCGGGACAGTCCCTACGAGCAGTACTTC	CASSNRDSPYEQYF
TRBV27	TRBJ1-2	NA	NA	TGTGCCAGCAGTTTCCGGGAAGGGAATGGCTACACCTTC	CASSFREGNGYTF
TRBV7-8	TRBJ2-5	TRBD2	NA	TGTGCCAGCAGCTTAGTTGCGGGAGGGGGGGAGACCCAGTACTTC	CASSLVAGGGETQYF
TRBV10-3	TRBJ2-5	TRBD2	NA	TGTGCCATCAGTGATATAGCGGGAGCTTCGGAGACCCAGTACTTC	CAISDIAGASETQYF
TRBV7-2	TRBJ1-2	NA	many	TGTGCCAGCAGCTTAGGGGCAAACTATGGCTACACCTTC	CASSLGANYGYTF
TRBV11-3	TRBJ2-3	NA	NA	TGTGCCTCCGCCCCGGGTGGAGGGCCGGGGACGCAGTATTTT	CASAPGGGPGTQYF
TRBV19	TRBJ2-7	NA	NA	TGTGCCAGTTCGGGTGGCAACCTGGCATACGAGCAGTACTTC	CASSGGNLAYEQYF
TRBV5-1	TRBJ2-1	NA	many	TGCGCCAGCAGCCCAGGACAGACGTCTTACAATGAGCAGTTCTTC	CASSPGQTSYNEQFF
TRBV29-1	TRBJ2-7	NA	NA	TGCAGCGTTGAAGCGGCGGCAGGCTACGAGCAGTACTTC	CSVEAAAGYEQYF
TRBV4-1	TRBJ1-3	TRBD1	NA	TGCGCCAGCAGCCAAGGACAGGGGTTGAGCTCTGGAAACACCATATATTTT	CASSQGQGLSSGNTIYF
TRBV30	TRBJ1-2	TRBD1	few	TGTGCCTGCCCCGGACAGGGAGGCTATGGCTACACCTTC	CACPGQGGYGYTF
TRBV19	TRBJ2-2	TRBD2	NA	TGTGCCAGTAGTATGGGGCTAGCGGGAGCCGGCGGGGAGCTGTTTTTT	CASSMGLAGAGGELFF
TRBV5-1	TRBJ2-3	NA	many	TGCGCCAGCAGCTGGGCCGGGGCGGGGCCCACAGATACGCAGTATTTT	CASSWAGAGPTDTQYF
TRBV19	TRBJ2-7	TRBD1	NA	TGTGCCAGTAGAGGACAGGGAGGCTACGAGCAGTACTTC	CASRGQGGYEQYF
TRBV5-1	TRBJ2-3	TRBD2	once	TGCGCCAGCAGCTCCTGGACTAGCGGCACAGATACGCAGTATTTT	CASSSWTSGTDTQYF
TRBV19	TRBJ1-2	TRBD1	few	TGTGCCAGCAGAAGTGGGGCGGGACAGGGAGGCTATGGCTACACCTTC	CASRSGAGQGGYGYTF
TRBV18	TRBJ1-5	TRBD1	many	TGTGCCAGCTCACGCGACAGGGGGCAGGCCCAGCATTTT	CASSRDRGQAQHF
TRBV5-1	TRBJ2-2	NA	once	TGCGCCAGCAGCTCCCTAGGGGGGGGCACCGGGGAGCTGTTTTTT	CASSSLGGGTGELFF
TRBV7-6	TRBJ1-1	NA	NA	TGTGCCAGCAGCTTAGTCAGCCCTCCCGACGAAGCTTTCTTT	CASSLVSPPDEAFF
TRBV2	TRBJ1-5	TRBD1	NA	TGTGCCAGCAATGACAGGGGATTAAGGCAGCCCCAGCATTTT	CASNDRGLRQPQHF
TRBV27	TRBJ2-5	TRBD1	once	TGTGCCAGCAGTTTCGGACAGGGTCCCCGGGAGCAGTACTTC	CASSFGQGPREQYF
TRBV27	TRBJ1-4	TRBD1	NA	TGTGCCAGCAGTACCAGGGGGACTGAAAAACTGTTTTTT	CASSTRGTEKLFF
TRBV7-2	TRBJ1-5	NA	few	TGTGCCAGCAGCTTAGCGCCAGTTAGCAATCAGCCCCAGCATTTT	CASSLAPVSNQPQHF
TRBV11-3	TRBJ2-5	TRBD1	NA	TGTGCCAGCAGCTTGGGACAGTCGGTGGAGGAGACCCAGTACTTC	CASSLGQSVEETQYF
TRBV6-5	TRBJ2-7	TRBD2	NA	TGTGCCAGCAGTTACTCAGGGGCACCCGGGAGGTACGAGCAGTACTTC	CASSYSGAPGRYEQYF
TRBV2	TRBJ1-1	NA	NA	TGTGCCAGCAGCTCCCCCAGGGGACCGAACACTGAAGCTTTCTTT	CASSSPRGPNTEAFF
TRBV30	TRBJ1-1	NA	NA	TGTGCCTGGAGGGGGGGGAGGACTGAAGCTTTCTTT	CAWRGGRTEAFF
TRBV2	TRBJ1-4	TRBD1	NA	TGTGCCAGCAGTGACAGGGGGCTTTCGGAAAAACTGTTTTTT	CASSDRGLSEKLFF
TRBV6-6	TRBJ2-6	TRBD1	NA	TGTGCCAGCAGAACCGACAGGGCCCCTGGGGCCAACGTCCTGACTTTC	CASRTDRAPGANVLTF
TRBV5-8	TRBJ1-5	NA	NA	TGTGCCAGCAGCTTTCCGGGGGGAGGCAATCAGCCCCAGCATTTT	CASSFPGGGNQPQHF
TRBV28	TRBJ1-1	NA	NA	TGTGCCAGCAGTTTCGGAGGGGTTCGGACTGAAGCTTTCTTT	CASSFGGVRTEAFF
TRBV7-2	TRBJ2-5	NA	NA	TGTGCCAGCAGCTGGGACTGGACCCAGTACTTC	CASSWDWTQYF
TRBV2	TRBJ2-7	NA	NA	TGTGCCAGCAGTGGTCAAGTGGGGCTTTACGAGCAGTACTTC	CASSGQVGLYEQYF
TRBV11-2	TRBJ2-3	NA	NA	TGTGCCAGCAGCCACCGGACGGACTATGATACGCAGTATTTT	CASSHRTDYDTQYF
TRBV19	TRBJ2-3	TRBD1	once	TGTGCCAGTAGTCCTCGGACAGGGGGATCCACAGATACGCAGTATTTT	CASSPRTGGSTDTQYF
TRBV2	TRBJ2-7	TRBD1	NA	TGTGCCAGCAGTGAATGGGACAGGGGGTCCTACGAGCAGTACTTC	CASSEWDRGSYEQYF